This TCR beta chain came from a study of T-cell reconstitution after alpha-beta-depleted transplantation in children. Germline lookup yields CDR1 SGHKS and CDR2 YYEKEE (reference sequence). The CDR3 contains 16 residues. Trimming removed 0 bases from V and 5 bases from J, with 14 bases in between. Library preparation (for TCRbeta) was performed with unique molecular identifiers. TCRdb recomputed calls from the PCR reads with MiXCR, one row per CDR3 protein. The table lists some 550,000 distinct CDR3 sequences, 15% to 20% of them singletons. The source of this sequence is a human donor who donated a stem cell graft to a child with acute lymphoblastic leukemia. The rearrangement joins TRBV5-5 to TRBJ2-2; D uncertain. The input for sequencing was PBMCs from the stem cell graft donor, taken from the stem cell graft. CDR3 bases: TGTGCCAGCAGCTTGGTTTTCTGGGAAGGGACCGGGGAGCTGTTTTTT. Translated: CASSLVFWEGTGELFF.